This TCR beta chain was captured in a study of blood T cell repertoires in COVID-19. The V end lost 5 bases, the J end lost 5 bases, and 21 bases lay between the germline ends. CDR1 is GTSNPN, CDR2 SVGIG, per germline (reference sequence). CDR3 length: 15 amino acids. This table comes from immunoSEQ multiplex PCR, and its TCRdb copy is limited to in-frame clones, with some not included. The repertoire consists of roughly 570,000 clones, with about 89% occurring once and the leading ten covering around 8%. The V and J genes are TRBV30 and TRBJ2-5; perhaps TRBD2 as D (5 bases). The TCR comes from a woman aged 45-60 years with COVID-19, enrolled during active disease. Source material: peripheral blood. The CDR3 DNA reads TGTGCCTGGGAGAGGTCCCGACTACTGGGGGAGACCCAGTACTTC. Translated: CAWERSRLLGETQYF.